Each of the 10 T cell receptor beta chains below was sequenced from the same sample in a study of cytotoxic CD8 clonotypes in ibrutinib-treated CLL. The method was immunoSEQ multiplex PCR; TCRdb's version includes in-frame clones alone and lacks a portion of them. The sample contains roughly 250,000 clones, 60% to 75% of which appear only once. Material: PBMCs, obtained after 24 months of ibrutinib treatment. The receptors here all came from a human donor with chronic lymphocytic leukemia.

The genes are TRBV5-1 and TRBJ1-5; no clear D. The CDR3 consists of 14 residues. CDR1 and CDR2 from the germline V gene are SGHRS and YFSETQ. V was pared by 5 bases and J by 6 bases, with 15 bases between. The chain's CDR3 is CASRPDPASQPQHF. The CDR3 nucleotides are TGCGCCAGCAGGCCTGACCCCGCCAGTCAGCCCCAGCATTTT.

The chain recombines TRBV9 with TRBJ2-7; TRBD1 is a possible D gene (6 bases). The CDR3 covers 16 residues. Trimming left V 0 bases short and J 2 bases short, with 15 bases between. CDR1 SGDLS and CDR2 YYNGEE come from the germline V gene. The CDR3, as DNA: TGTGCCAGCAGCGTAGCTACGGGGACAAAGACCTACGAGCAGTACTTC. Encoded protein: CASSVATGTKTYEQYF.

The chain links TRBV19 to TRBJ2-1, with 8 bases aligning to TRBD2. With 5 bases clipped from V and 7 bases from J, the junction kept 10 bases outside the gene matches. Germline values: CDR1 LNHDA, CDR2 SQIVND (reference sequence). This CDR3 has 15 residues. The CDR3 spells CASSSPGLGQNEQFF. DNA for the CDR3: TGTGCCAGTAGTTCCCCGGGACTAGGGCAAAATGAGCAGTTCTTC.

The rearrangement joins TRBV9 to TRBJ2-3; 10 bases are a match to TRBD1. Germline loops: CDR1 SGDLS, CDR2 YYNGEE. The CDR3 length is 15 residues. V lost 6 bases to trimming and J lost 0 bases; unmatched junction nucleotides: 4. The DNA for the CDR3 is TGTGCCAGCACGACAGGGGGCTCTAGCACAGATACGCAGTATTTT. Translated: CASTTGGSSTDTQYF.

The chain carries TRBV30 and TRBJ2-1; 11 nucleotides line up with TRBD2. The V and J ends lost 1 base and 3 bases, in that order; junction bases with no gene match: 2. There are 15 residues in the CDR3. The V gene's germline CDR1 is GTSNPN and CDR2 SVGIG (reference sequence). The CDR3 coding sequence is TGTGCCTGGAGTGCAGGGACTAGCGGCTACAATGAGCAGTTCTTC. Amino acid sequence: CAWSAGTSGYNEQFF.

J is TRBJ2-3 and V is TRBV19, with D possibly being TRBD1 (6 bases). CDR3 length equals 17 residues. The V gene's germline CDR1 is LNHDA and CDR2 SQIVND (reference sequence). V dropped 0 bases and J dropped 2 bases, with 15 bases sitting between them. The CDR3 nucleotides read TGTGCCAGTAGTATAGATGGACAGTGGCCTAACACAGATACGCAGTATTTT. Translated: CASSIDGQWPNTDTQYF. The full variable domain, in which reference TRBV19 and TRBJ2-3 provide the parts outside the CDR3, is DGGITQSPKYLFRKEGQNVTLSCEQNLNHDAMYWYRQDPGQGLRLIYYSQIVNDFQKGDIAEGYSVSREKKESFPLTVTSAQKNPTAFYLCASSIDGQWPNTDTQYFGPGTRLTVL.

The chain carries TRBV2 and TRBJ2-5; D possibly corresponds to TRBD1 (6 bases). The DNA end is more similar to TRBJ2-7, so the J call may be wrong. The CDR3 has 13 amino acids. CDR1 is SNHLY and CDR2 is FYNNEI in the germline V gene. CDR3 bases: TGTGCCAGCAGTGCTGCGACAGGCTACGAGCAGTACTTC. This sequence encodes CASSAATGYEQYF.

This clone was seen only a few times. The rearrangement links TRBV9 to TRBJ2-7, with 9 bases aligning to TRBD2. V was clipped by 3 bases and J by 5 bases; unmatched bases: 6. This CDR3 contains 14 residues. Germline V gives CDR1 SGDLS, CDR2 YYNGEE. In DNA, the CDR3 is TGTGCCAGCAGCGCCGGGACTAGCCTTAACGAGCAGTACTTC. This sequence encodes CASSAGTSLNEQYF.

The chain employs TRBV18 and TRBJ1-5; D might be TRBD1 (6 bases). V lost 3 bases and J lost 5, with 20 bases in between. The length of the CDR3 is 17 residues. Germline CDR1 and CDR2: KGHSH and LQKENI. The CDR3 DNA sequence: TGTGCCAGCTCACCCACAGGTGGAGGGGGAAGGGATCAGCCCCAGCATTTT. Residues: CASSPTGGGGRDQPQHF.

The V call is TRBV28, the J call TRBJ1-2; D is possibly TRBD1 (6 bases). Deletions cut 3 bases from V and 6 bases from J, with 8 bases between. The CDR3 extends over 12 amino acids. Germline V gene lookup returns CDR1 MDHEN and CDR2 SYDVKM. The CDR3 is CASSFGGHGYTF. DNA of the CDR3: TGTGCCAGCAGTTTTGGGGGCCATGGCTACACCTTC.